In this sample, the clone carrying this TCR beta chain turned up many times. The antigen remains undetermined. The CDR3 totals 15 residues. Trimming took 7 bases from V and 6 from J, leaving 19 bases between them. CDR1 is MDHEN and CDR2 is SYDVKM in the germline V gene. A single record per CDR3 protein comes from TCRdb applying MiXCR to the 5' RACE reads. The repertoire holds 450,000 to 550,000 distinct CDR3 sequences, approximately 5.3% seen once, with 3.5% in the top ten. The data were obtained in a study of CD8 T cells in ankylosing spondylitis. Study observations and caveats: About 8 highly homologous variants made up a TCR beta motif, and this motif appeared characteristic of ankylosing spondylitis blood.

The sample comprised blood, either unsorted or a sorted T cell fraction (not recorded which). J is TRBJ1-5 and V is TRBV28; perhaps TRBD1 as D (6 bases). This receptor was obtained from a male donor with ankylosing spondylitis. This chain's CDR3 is CASNPGHGFAQPQHF. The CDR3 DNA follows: TGTGCCAGCAATCCGGGACACGGTTTTGCTCAGCCCCAGCATTTT.